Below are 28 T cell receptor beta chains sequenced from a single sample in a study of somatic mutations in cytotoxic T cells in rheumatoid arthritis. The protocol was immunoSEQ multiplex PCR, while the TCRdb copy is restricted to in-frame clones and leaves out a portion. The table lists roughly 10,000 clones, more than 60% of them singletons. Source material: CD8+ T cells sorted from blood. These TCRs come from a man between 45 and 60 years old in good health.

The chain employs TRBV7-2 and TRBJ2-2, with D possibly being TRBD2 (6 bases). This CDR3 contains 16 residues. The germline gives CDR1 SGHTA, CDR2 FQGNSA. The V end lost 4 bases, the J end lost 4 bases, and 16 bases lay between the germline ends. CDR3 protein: CASSSGRGTPTGELFF. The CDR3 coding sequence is TGTGCCAGCAGCTCAGGGCGGGGAACCCCCACCGGGGAGCTGTTTTTT.

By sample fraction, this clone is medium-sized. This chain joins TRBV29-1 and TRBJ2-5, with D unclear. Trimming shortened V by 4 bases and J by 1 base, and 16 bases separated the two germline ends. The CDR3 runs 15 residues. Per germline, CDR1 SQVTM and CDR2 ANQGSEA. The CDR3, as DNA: TGCAGCGTTGTAGGTGTTTACGGGTCCCAAGAGACCCAGTACTTC. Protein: CSVVGVYGSQETQYF.

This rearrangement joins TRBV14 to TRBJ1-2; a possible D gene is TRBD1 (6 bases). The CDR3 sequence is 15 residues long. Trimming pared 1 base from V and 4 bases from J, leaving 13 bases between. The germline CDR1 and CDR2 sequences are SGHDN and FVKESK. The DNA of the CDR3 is TGTGCCAGCAGCCAAGGCGCCAGGGGCGGCTATGGCTACACCTTC. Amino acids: CASSQGARGGYGYTF.

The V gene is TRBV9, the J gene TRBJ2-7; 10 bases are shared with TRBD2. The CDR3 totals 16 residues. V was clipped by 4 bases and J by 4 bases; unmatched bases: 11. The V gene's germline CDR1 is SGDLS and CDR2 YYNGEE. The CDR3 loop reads CASSPSWTSGLYEQYF. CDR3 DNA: TGTGCCAGCAGCCCAAGTTGGACTAGCGGCCTGTACGAGCAGTACTTC.

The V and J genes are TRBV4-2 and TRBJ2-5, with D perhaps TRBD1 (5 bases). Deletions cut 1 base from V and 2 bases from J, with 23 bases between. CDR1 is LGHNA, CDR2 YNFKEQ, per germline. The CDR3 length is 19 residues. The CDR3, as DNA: TGTGCCAGCAGCCAAGGGCCAGGGCCGAGAAAGAGGATACAAGAGACCCAGTACTTC. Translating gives CASSQGPGPRKRIQETQYF.

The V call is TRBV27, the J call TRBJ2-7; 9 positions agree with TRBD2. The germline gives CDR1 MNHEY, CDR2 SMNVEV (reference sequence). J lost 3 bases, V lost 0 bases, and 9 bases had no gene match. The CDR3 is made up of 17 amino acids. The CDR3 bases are TGTGCCAGCAGTTTATCGGGGCTAGCGGGGAACTACTACGAGCAGTACTTC. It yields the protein CASSLSGLAGNYYEQYF.

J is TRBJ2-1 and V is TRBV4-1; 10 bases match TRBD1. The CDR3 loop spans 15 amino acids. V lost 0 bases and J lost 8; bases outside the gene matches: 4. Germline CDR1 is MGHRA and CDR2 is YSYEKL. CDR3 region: CASSQDGTGDYEQFF. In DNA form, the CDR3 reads TGCGCCAGCAGCCAAGATGGGACAGGGGATTATGAGCAGTTCTTC.

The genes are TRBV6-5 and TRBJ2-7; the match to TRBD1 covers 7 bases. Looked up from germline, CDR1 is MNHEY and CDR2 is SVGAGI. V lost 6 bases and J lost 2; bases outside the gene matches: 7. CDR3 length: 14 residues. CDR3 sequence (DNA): TGTGCCAGCAGGAGCACGCAGGGGGCCTACGAGCAGTACTTC. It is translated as CASRSTQGAYEQYF.

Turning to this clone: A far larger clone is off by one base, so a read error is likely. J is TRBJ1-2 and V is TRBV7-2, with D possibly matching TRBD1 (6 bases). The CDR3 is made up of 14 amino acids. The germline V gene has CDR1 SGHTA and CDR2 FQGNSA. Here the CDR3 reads CASSLLAGAQALSF. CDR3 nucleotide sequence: TGTGCCAGCAGCTTATTGGCGGGGGCGCAGGCTCTCTCCTTC.

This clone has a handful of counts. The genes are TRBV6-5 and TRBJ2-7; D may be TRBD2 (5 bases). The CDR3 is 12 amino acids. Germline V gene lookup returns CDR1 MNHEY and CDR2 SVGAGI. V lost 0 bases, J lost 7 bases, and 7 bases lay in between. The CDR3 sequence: CASSYSTGEQYF. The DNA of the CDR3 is TGTGCCAGCAGTTACTCGACGGGAGAGCAGTACTTC.

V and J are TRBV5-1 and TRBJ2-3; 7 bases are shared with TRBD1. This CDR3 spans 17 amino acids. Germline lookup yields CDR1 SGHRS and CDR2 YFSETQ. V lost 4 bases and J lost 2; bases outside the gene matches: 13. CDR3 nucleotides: TGCGCCAGCAGCCTAATGAGACAGGGCACATCCACAGATACGCAGTATTTT. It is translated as CASSLMRQGTSTDTQYF.

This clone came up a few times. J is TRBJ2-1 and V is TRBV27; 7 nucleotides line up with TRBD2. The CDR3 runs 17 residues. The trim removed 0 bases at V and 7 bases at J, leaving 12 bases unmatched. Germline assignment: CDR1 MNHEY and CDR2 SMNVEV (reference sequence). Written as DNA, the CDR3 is TGTGCCAGCAGTTTATCGTTTGGGGAGGGGCCTACAAATGAGCAGTTCTTC. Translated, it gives CASSLSFGEGPTNEQFF.

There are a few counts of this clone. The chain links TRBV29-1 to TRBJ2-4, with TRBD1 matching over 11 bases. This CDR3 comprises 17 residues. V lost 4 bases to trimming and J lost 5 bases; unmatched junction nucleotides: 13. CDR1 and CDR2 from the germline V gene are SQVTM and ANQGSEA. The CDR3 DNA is TGCAGCGTTGTGGGGAGGTTGGGGACAGGGGGTCAAAACATTCAGTACTTC. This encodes CSVVGRLGTGGQNIQYF.

The CDR3 nucleotides read TGTGCCAGCAGTTCCGGACAGAAAGAGGAAAAACTGTTTTTT. Its protein is CASSSGQKEEKLFF. The chain carries TRBV28 and TRBJ1-4; D is perhaps TRBD1 (6 bases). Per the germline V gene, CDR1 is MDHEN and CDR2 is SYDVKM. The length of the CDR3 is 14 residues. V was cut by 4 bases and J by 8 bases, with 14 bases left in between.

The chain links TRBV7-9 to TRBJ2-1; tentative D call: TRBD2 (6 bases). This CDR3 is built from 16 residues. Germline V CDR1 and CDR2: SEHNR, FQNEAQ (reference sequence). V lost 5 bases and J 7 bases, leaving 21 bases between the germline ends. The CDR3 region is CASSGRRQPTGNEQFF. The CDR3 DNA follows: TGTGCCAGCAGCGGGAGGAGGCAGCCTACGGGGAATGAGCAGTTCTTC.

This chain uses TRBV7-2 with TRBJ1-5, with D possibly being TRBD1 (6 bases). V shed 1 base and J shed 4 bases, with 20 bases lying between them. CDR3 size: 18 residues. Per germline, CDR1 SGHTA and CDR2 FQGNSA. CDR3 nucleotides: TGTGCCAGCAGCTTAGGGAGGATGACAGGATTGGAGAATCAGCCCCAGCATTTT. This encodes CASSLGRMTGLENQPQHF. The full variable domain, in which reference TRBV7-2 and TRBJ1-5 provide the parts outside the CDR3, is GAGVSQSPSNKVTEKGKDVELRCDPISGHTALYWYRQSLGQGLEFLIYFQGNSAPDKSGLPSDRFSAERTGGSVSTLTIQRTQQEDSAVYLCASSLGRMTGLENQPQHFGDGTRLSIL.

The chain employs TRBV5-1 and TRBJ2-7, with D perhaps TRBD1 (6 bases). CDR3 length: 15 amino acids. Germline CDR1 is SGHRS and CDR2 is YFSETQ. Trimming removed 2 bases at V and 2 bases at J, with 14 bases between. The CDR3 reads CASSLTWDIAYEQYF. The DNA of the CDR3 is TGCGCCAGCAGCTTAACTTGGGACATTGCCTACGAGCAGTACTTC.

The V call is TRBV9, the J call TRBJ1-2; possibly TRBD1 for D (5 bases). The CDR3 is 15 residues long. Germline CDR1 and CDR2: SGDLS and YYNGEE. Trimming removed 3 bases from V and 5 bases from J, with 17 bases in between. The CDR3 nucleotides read TGTGCCAGCAGCGCCCCCCCGGGGGTTGGATATGGCTACACCTTC. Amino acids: CASSAPPGVGYGYTF.

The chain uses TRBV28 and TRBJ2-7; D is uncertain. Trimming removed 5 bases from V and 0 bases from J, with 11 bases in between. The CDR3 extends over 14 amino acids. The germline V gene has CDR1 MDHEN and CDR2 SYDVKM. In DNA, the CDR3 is TGTGCCAGCAGTCCCCCCCCCAGCTCCTACGAGCAGTACTTC. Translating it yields CASSPPPSSYEQYF.

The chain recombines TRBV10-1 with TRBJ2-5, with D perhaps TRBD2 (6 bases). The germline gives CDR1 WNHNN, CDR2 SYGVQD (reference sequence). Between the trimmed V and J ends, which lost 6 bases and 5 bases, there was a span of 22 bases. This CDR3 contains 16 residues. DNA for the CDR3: TGCGCCAGCAGGGGGGTGGACGGGGGAGATCGGGAGACCCAGTACTTC. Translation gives CASRGVDGGDRETQYF.

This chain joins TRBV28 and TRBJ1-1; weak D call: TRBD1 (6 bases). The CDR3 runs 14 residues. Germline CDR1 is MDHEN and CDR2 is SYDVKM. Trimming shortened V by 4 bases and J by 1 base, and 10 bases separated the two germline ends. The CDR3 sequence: CASSWGTKNTEAFF. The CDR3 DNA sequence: TGTGCCAGCAGTTGGGGGACAAAGAACACTGAAGCTTTCTTT.

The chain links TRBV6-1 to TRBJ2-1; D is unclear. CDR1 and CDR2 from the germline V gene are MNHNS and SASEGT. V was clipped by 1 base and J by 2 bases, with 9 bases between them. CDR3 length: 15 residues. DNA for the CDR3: TGTGCCAGCAGTGAAGGACAAGTTACCTACAATGAGCAGTTCTTC. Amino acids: CASSEGQVTYNEQFF.

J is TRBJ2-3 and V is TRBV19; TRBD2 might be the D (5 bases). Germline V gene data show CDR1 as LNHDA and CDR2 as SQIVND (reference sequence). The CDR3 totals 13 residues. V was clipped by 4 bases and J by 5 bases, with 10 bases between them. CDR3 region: CASSSKGVDTQYF. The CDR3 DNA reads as TGTGCCAGTAGTAGCAAGGGAGTAGATACGCAGTATTTT.

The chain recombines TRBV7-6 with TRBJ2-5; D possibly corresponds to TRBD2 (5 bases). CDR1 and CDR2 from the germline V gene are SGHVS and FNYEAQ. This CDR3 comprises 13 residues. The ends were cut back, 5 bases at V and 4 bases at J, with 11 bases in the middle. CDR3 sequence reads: CASSPGIRETQYF. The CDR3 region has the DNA TGTGCCAGCAGCCCGGGGATTAGAGAGACCCAGTACTTC.

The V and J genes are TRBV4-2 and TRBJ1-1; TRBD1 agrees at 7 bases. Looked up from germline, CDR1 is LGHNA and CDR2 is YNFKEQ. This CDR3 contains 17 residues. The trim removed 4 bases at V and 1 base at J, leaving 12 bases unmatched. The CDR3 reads CASSRDSLDVGNTEAFF. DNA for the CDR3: TGTGCCAGCAGCCGGGACAGCCTCGACGTAGGGAACACTGAAGCTTTCTTT.

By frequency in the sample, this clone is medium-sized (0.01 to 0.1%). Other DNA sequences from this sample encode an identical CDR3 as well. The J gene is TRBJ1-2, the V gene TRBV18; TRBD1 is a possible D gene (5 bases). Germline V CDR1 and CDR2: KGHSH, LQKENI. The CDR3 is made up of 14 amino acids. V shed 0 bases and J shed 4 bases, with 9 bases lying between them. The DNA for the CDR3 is TGTGCCAGCTCACCACCGACAGAAAGCTATGGCTACACCTTC. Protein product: CASSPPTESYGYTF. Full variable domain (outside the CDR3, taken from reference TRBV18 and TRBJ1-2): NAGVMQNPRHLVRRRGQEARLRCSPMKGHSHVYWYRQLPEEGLKFMVYLQKENIIDESGMPKERFSAEFPKEGPSILRIQQVVRGDSAAYFCASSPPTESYGYTFGSGTRLTVV.

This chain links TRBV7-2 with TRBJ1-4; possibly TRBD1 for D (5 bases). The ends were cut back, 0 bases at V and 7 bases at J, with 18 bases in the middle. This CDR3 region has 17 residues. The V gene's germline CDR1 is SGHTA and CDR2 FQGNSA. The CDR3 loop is CASSLAGEWLRSEKLFF. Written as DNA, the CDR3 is TGTGCCAGCAGCTTAGCAGGGGAATGGTTAAGGAGTGAAAAACTGTTTTTT.

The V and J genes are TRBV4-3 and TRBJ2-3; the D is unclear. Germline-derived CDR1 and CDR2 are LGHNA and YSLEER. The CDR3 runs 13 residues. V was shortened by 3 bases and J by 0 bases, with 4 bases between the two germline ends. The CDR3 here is CASSQTSTDTQYF. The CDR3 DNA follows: TGCGCCAGCAGCCAGACTAGCACAGATACGCAGTATTTT.